This T cell receptor (beta chain) came from a study of metastatic and nonmetastatic thyroid tumors (dated by TCRdb to 2018 to 2021). Background for the entire study: Repertoires were compared across peripheral blood and tumor or nodule tissue samples from malignant and benign thyroid patients. Beyond this particular receptor, the publication reports: In both blood and tumor samples, TCR beta diversity was reported to be significantly higher in malignant tumors than in benign nodules.

Library prep was done by PCR. The run used an Illumina HiSeq 4000. High-throughput sequencing was used to profile the TCR beta-chain CDR3 region of each patient. The published analysis was carried out like this. CDR3 differences across clinicopathological groups were used to build a classifier for discriminating distant-metastatic papillary thyroid cancer patients. The Shannon index was used to measure repertoire diversity, and the Morisita-Horn index was used to measure how similar tumor and blood repertoires were. The public reads were reprocessed in TCRdb via fastp at Q25 and MiXCR, keeping in-frame beta chains. These V and J calls derive from TCRdb rather than the authors' analysis. The table for this sample lists thousands of clones; about 45% of them were counted only once. The top ten constitute about 33% of the sample. No treatment had been received by any patient before thyroid surgery. The study retrospectively analysed patient clinical samples collected from about 2012 to 2018 using T-cell receptor beta sequencing.

With regard to this clone: Its antigen has not been determined. No much larger clone is present one base from it, and per-base qualities are unavailable.

This TCR derives from a male donor with papillary thyroid cancer or a benign thyroid nodule (not recorded which). Some clones in this sample may be carry-over from other donors' samples. Source material: tumor tissue.

In nucleotides, the sequence is TGTGCCAGCAGTGAAAAGACAGGGGGAAGTCAGCCCCAGCATTTT. Protein translation: CASSEKTGGSQPQHF. The V gene is TRBV6-1 and the J gene is TRBJ1-5, with 9 bases matching TRBD1. Trimming leaves V shorter by 2 bases and J shorter by 6 bases, with the junction holding 5 bases beyond the gene matches. The germline V gene encodes CDR1 MNHNS and CDR2 SASEGT. From cysteine to phenylalanine, the CDR3 is 15 amino acids long. The read is trimmed to its CDR3 DNA, 45 bases read in frame from base 1.